A single sample is the source of the 29 T cell receptor beta chains below, sequenced in a study of early stage breast cancer tumors. Generated by immunoSEQ multiplex PCR, the TCRdb table keeps only in-frame clones and is missing some. The sample yields about 3,300 clones, roughly 64% seen once. Sequencing was carried out using breast tumor tissue. These receptors all come from a person aged 40 to 49 with breast cancer.

The DNA of the CDR3 is TGTGCCAGCAGTGAGGCGGTAGCGGTCTACAATGAGCAGTTCTTC. Translated, it gives CASSEAVAVYNEQFF. V is TRBV2 and J is TRBJ2-1, with a weak D call TRBD2 (6 bases). The CDR3 runs to 15 residues. V lost 3 bases to trimming and J lost 3 bases, with 12 bases between them. The germline V gene has CDR1 SNHLY and CDR2 FYNNEI.

The V and J genes are TRBV11-2 and TRBJ1-5; 9 positions agree with TRBD1. Trimming removed 6 bases from V and 2 bases from J; junction bases left unmatched: 5. The CDR3 spans 15 residues. CDR1 is SGHAT and CDR2 is FQNNGV in the germline V gene. CDR3 sequence reads: CASSLDRGGNQPQHF. As DNA, the CDR3 is TGTGCCAGCAGTCTTGACAGGGGGGGCAATCAGCCCCAGCATTTT.

The genes are TRBV11-2 and TRBJ1-1; 10 nucleotides line up with TRBD1. Germline CDR1 SGHAT, CDR2 FQNNGV. CDR3 length: 16 amino acids. J gave up 2 bases and V 1 base, and 4 bases lay outside the gene matches. The CDR3 spells CASSLGGTGVNTEAFF. The CDR3 region has the DNA TGTGCCAGCAGCTTAGGCGGGACAGGGGTAAACACTGAAGCTTTCTTT. Filled out from reference TRBV11-2 and TRBJ1-1, the complete variable domain reads EAGVAQSPRYKIIEKRQSVAFWCNPISGHATLYWYQQILGQGPKLLIQFQNNGVVDDSQLPKDRFSAERLKGVDSTLKIQPAKLEDSAVYLCASSLGGTGVNTEAFFGQGTRLTVV.

The chain couples TRBV5-1 to TRBJ2-7; a weak D match, TRBD2 (5 bases). There are 16 residues in the CDR3. The germline V gene encodes CDR1 SGHRS and CDR2 YFSETQ. The germline V and J ends were trimmed by 4 bases and 4 bases, with 21 bases remaining between them. This chain's CDR3 is CASSARAEVPSYEQYF. The CDR3 DNA reads as TGCGCCAGCAGCGCCCGGGCGGAGGTGCCGTCTTACGAGCAGTACTTC.

This clone was observed a single time. DNA for the CDR3: TGTGCCAGCAGCCGGACAGGGGGTAGCAATCAGCCCCAGCATTTT. Its protein product is CASSRTGGSNQPQHF. The chain carries TRBV6-5 and TRBJ1-5, with 10 bases aligning to TRBD1. Germline V gives CDR1 MNHEY, CDR2 SVGAGI. The V gene end was trimmed by 6 bases and the J gene end by 0 bases; junction bases not matched to a gene: 2. This CDR3 has 15 residues.

This clone was picked up one time. The chain is built from TRBV7-9 and TRBJ2-7; D tentatively reads TRBD1 or TRBD2 (6 bases each). Trimming cost V 4 bases and J 5 bases, with 15 bases left between them. The CDR3 is 14 residues long. The germline V gene encodes CDR1 SEHNR and CDR2 FQNEAQ (reference sequence). The CDR3 DNA follows: TGTGCCAGCAGCTCAGAGGGGGGTTCCCACGAGCAGTACTTC. As protein: CASSSEGGSHEQYF.

J is TRBJ2-7 and V is TRBV27; D might be TRBD1 or TRBD2, each matching 6 bases. The V end was cut by 2 bases, the J end by 0 bases, with 11 bases between. The CDR3 is made up of 15 amino acids. CDR1 is MNHEY, CDR2 SMNVEV, per germline (reference sequence). The CDR3 loop reads CASSLRGRSSYEQYF. The CDR3 region has the DNA TGTGCCAGCAGTTTAAGGGGGAGGAGCTCCTACGAGCAGTACTTC.

The rearrangement uses TRBV7-9 and TRBJ1-4; D might be TRBD1 (5 bases). Per germline, CDR1 SEHNR and CDR2 FQNEAQ (reference sequence). The V end lost 5 bases, the J end lost 8 bases, and 15 bases lay between the germline ends. This CDR3 has 14 residues. The CDR3 DNA reads TGTGCCAGCAGCCCCCGGGCGGGGGAGGAAAAACTGTTTTTT. Its protein is CASSPRAGEEKLFF.

A few counts support this clone. The rearrangement uses TRBV6-1 and TRBJ1-1, with D possibly matching TRBD1 (5 bases). Trimming cost V 3 bases and J 3 bases, with 8 bases left between them. CDR1 and CDR2 from the germline V gene are MNHNS and SASEGT. The CDR3 covers 13 residues. DNA of the CDR3: TGTGCCAGCAGTGAGCTGGGGGACACTGAAGCTTTCTTT. Residues: CASSELGDTEAFF.

This chain joins TRBV6-6 and TRBJ1-1; D is unresolved. CDR1 and CDR2 (germline): MNHNY, SVGAGI (reference sequence). V gave up 7 bases and J gave up 1 base, with 16 bases separating them. The CDR3 loop spans 15 amino acids. CDR3 nucleotide sequence: TGTGCCAGCACCGAGAAGAGGGATGGGAACACTGAAGCTTTCTTT. Encoded protein: CASTEKRDGNTEAFF.

This clone was counted only a few times. The chain is built from TRBV28 and TRBJ2-4; 7 nucleotides agree with TRBD1. CDR1 MDHEN and CDR2 SYDVKM come from the germline V gene. J gave up 0 bases and V 3 bases, and 2 bases lay outside the gene matches. CDR3 size: 15 residues. The CDR3 DNA follows: TGTGCCAGCAGTTTCAGGGGGTTAGCCAAAAACATTCAGTACTTC. The encoded protein is CASSFRGLAKNIQYF.

This clone has only a few counts. The CDR3 here is CASSFEGGELFF. The CDR3, as DNA: TGTGCCAGCAGTTTCGAAGGCGGGGAGCTGTTTTTT. The chain carries TRBV27 and TRBJ2-2, with D uncertain. Trimming stripped 3 bases from V and 7 bases from J, with 6 bases between. Looked up from germline, CDR1 is MNHEY and CDR2 is SMNVEV (reference sequence). The CDR3 has 12 residues.

V gene TRBV2 combines with J gene TRBJ1-2; D is perhaps TRBD1 (6 bases). This CDR3 spans 12 amino acids. CDR1 SNHLY and CDR2 FYNNEI come from the germline V gene. Trimming took 9 bases from V and 4 from J, leaving 12 bases between them. The DNA of the CDR3 is TGTGCCAGTGAGGGGGATGGCTATGGCTACACCTTC. This encodes CASEGDGYGYTF.

V and J are TRBV7-6 and TRBJ2-3, with 9 bases matching TRBD2. CDR1 SGHVS and CDR2 FNYEAQ come from the germline V gene. With 3 bases clipped from V and 1 base from J, the junction kept 8 bases outside the gene matches. The CDR3 is 17 residues long. CDR3 nucleotides: TGTGCCAGCAGCTTCGCGGGAGGGCTGCGGGGCACAGATACGCAGTATTTT. This encodes CASSFAGGLRGTDTQYF.

The chain is built from TRBV6-5 and TRBJ1-5, with D unclear. V was cut by 9 bases and J by 6 bases, with 9 bases left in between. The CDR3 runs 11 residues. CDR1 MNHEY and CDR2 SVGAGI come from the germline V gene. The CDR3 is CASGISQPQHF. CDR3 nucleotides: TGTGCCAGTGGGATAAGTCAGCCCCAGCATTTT.

The chain recombines TRBV19 with TRBJ2-2, with D tentatively TRBD1 (6 bases). Trimming shortened V by 10 bases and J by 2 bases, and 11 bases separated the two germline ends. From germline, CDR1 is LNHDA and CDR2 SQIVND (reference sequence). This CDR3 comprises 13 residues. The CDR3: CATPGQNTGELFF. CDR3 bases: TGTGCCACCCCGGGACAAAACACCGGGGAGCTGTTTTTT.

The rearrangement joins TRBV5-6 to TRBJ2-1; 10 nucleotides match TRBD2. The CDR3 runs 15 residues. Germline V gene lookup returns CDR1 SGHDT and CDR2 YYEEEE. J was trimmed by 3 bases and V by 3 bases; bases with no gene match: 3. Here the CDR3 reads CASSWGLASYNEQFF. CDR3 bases: TGTGCCAGCAGCTGGGGACTAGCGAGCTACAATGAGCAGTTCTTC.

V usage is TRBV6-6 and J usage is TRBJ1-1; D gene unclear. Germline V CDR1 and CDR2: MNHNY, SVGAGI (reference sequence). The CDR3 is 13 amino acids. V lost 1 base to trimming and J lost 0 bases, with 3 bases between them. In nucleotides, the CDR3 is TGTGCCAGCAGTTACTGGATGAACACTGAAGCTTTCTTT. Translated, it gives CASSYWMNTEAFF.

The chain links TRBV19 to TRBJ1-2; D not certain. The CDR3 contains 14 residues. Germline values: CDR1 LNHDA, CDR2 SQIVND (reference sequence). The germline V and J ends were trimmed by 1 base and 8 bases, with 14 bases remaining between them. CDR3 sequence: CASSIVHLAVGYTF. The CDR3 DNA follows: TGTGCCAGTAGTATAGTGCATTTGGCAGTCGGCTACACCTTC.

This clone was seen more than once but under ten times. The rearrangement uses TRBV5-8 and TRBJ2-7; D not certain. The CDR3 loop spans 14 amino acids. CDR1 SGHTS and CDR2 YDEGEE come from the germline V gene. With 4 bases removed from V and 3 bases from J, the gap between germline ends came to 14 bases. In nucleotides, the CDR3 is TGTGCCAGCAGCCGAAAATCTTACGGCTACGAGCAGTACTTC. Protein sequence: CASSRKSYGYEQYF.

This clone was picked up a small number of times. The J gene is TRBJ2-3, the V gene TRBV9, with 7 bases that match TRBD2. The germline V gene has CDR1 SGDLS and CDR2 YYNGEE. This CDR3 spans 16 amino acids. The J segment lost 3 bases and the V segment lost 0 bases, leaving 7 bases of the junction unmatched. Written as DNA, the CDR3 is TGTGCCAGCAGCGTAGGGGGCAGCGGGATAACAGATACGCAGTATTTT. Encoded protein: CASSVGGSGITDTQYF.

This clone was recorded a few times. DNA of the CDR3: TGTGCCAGCAGTAGGGGACATTCGAATCAGCCCCAGCATTTT. It codes for CASSRGHSNQPQHF. This rearrangement joins TRBV25-1 to TRBJ1-5, with D perhaps matching TRBD1 (6 bases). The germline CDR1 and CDR2 sequences are MGHDK and SYGVNS. The germline V and J ends were trimmed by 5 bases and 4 bases, with 12 bases remaining between them. The CDR3 runs 14 residues.

The V call is TRBV5-1, the J call TRBJ1-1, with TRBD1 matching over 9 bases. This CDR3 has 15 residues. Germline lookup yields CDR1 SGHRS and CDR2 YFSETQ. V lost 0 bases to trimming and J lost 5 bases; unmatched junction nucleotides: 5. Here the CDR3 DNA reads TGCGCCAGCAGCTTGGGGGACAGGGTTAGTACTGAAGCTTTCTTT. Amino acid sequence: CASSLGDRVSTEAFF.

Judged by abundance, this clone is large. The rearrangement uses TRBV11-2 and TRBJ1-4; 9 nucleotides agree with TRBD1. This CDR3 spans 16 amino acids. Germline V lookup: CDR1 SGHAT, CDR2 FQNNGV. Trimming took 8 bases from V and 2 from J; bases not matched to a gene: 9. In DNA, the CDR3 is TGTGCCAGCCGGACAGGGGAGTGGGGGACTAATGAAAAACTGTTTTTT. It specifies CASRTGEWGTNEKLFF.

This chain joins TRBV2 and TRBJ2-1; no clear D. V gave up 5 bases and J gave up 6 bases, with 5 bases separating them. The CDR3 is made up of 11 amino acids. Germline assignment: CDR1 SNHLY and CDR2 FYNNEI. CDR3 sequence (DNA): TGTGCCAGCAGTATCCTCAATGAGCAGTTCTTC. It specifies CASSILNEQFF.

The rearrangement uses TRBV18 and TRBJ1-5, with D hard to call. CDR3 length equals 14 residues. Germline assignment: CDR1 KGHSH and CDR2 LQKENI. Trimming removed 2 bases from V and 4 bases from J, with 9 bases in between. CDR3 DNA: TGTGCCAGCTCACCAAGCCCGGGAAATCAGCCCCAGCATTTT. Amino acids: CASSPSPGNQPQHF.

The rearrangement links TRBV6-5 to TRBJ2-3; 7 positions match TRBD2. The germline CDR1 and CDR2 sequences are MNHEY and SVGAGI. The V segment lost 5 bases and the J segment 1 base; nucleotides outside the gene matches: 6. The CDR3 runs to 15 residues. The CDR3 loop reads CASSVGSGGTDTQYF. CDR3 bases: TGTGCCAGCAGTGTCGGCAGCGGGGGCACAGATACGCAGTATTTT.

This chain connects TRBV28 to TRBJ2-2; 9 bases match TRBD2. The CDR3 consists of 15 residues. Germline-derived CDR1 and CDR2 are MDHEN and SYDVKM. V trimming: 3 bases; J trimming: 4 bases; junction bases outside the gene matches: 3. This chain's CDR3 is CASSLVAGVTGELFF. The CDR3 region has the DNA TGTGCCAGCAGTTTGGTAGCGGGGGTCACCGGGGAGCTGTTTTTT.

The chain has TRBV5-1 and TRBJ1-5, with D possibly matching TRBD1 (5 bases). Trimming stripped 6 bases from V and 0 bases from J, with 13 bases between. The CDR3 loop spans 15 amino acids. The V gene's germline CDR1 is SGHRS and CDR2 YFSETQ. The CDR3 sequence: CASIWGPYSNQPQHF. The CDR3 nucleotides are TGCGCCAGCATATGGGGCCCTTATAGCAATCAGCCCCAGCATTTT.